This is a list of T cell receptor beta chains from one sample in a study of tumor-infiltrating lymphocytes in primary liver carcinoma. TCRdb recomputed calls from the multiplex PCR reads with MiXCR, one row per CDR3 protein. The data hold under 200,000 distinct CDR3 sequences, with approximately 65% observed a single time. Sequenced sample: peripheral blood. These TCRs come from a woman aged 60-75 years with primary liver carcinoma and hepatitis B virus infection. Each CDR3 is given with its conserved first and last residue. Fields, in order: D gene, V gene, J gene, CDR3 length, clone size, CDR3 protein, CDR3 DNA. A D gene is named only where the DNA matches it firmly. Not all rows give a size; the values are once, few, many and, for expanded clones, a class.

>NA|TRBV4-1|TRBJ2-1|13|once
CASNRDYYNEQLF
TGCGCCAGCAACCGTGACTATTACAATGAGCAGCTCTTC
>NA|TRBV11-2|TRBJ2-7|14|NA
CASSLLRGGSKQYF
TGCGCCAGCAGCTTATTACGTGGGGGTAGCAAGCAGTACTTC
>NA|TRBV6-2/TRBV6-3|TRBJ1-5|11|many
CASSSGQPQHF
TGTGCCAGCAGTTCGGGACAGCCCCAGCATTTT
>NA|TRBV28|TRBJ2-4|18|NA
CASSFPRRRGSVKNIQYF
TGTGCCAGCAGTTTTCCGAGACGTCGGGGATCTGTCAAAAACATTCAGTACTTC
>TRBD2|TRBV6-1|TRBJ2-2|16|many
CASSEFLAGGTGELFF
TGTGCCAGCAGTGAATTTTTAGCGGGCGGCACCGGGGAGCTGTTTTTT
>TRBD2|TRBV30|TRBJ2-7|15|NA
CAWSVASGPSYEQYF
TGTGCCTGGAGTGTAGCTAGCGGGCCCTCCTACGAGCAGTACTTC
>NA|TRBV28|TRBJ2-1|14|NA
CASSFRLVYNEQFF
TGTGCCAGCAGTTTTCGCCTGGTCTACAATGAGCAGTTCTTC
>NA|TRBV12-3/TRBV12-4|TRBJ2-5|14|NA
CASSPGTNVKTQYF
TGTGCCAGCAGCCCCGGAACAAACGTCAAGACCCAGTACTTC
>TRBD2|TRBV6-6|TRBJ2-1|17|many
CASSSTIAGGPSNEQFF
TGTGCCAGCAGCTCCACGATAGCGGGAGGGCCCTCCAATGAGCAGTTCTTC
>TRBD1|TRBV19|TRBJ1-5|15|NA
CASSLNRGDYQPQHF
TGTGCCAGTAGTCTAAACAGGGGAGACTATCAGCCCCAGCATTTT
>TRBD2|TRBV11-2|TRBJ2-3|16|NA
CASSFEGLAWTDTQYF
TGTGCCAGCAGCTTTGAGGGACTAGCGTGGACAGATACGCAGTATTTT
>TRBD2|TRBV11-2|TRBJ2-1|17|NA
CASNRRLAGGPGDEQFF
TGTGCCAGTAACAGGAGACTAGCGGGAGGGCCAGGGGATGAGCAGTTCTTC
>TRBD2|TRBV5-1|TRBJ2-7|15|few
CASSLVAGTSGEQYF
TGCGCCAGCAGCTTGGTAGCAGGGACTAGCGGCGAGCAGTACTTC
>NA|TRBV29-1|TRBJ2-5|14|many
CSVEDSGREETQYF
TGCAGCGTTGAAGATTCGGGACGGGAAGAGACCCAGTACTTC
>TRBD2|TRBV11-2|TRBJ2-5|14|NA
CTSSFEAGQETQYF
TGTACCAGCAGTTTTGAAGCGGGGCAAGAGACCCAGTACTTC
>NA|TRBV5-1|TRBJ2-1|16|few
CASSLQVVGFTNEQFF
TGCGCCAGCAGCTTGCAGGTAGTGGGATTTACGAATGAGCAGTTCTTC
>NA|TRBV5-1|TRBJ2-5|13|few
CASSLQAGETQYF
TGCGCCAGCAGCCTCCAAGCGGGAGAGACCCAGTACTTC